This TCR beta chain comes out of a study of Ad26.COV2.S vaccination and SARS-CoV-2 variants. Study background: Donor was in the COV1001 Ad26.COV2.S trial arm. Ad26.COV2.S was injected intramuscularly once or twice, 56 days apart. Study outcomes and limitations: Total T cell responses may have been underestimated by the TCR breadth and depth analyses.

Clones were sequenced by immunoSEQ multiplex PCR, and TCRdb holds only the in-frame ones, with some missing. The sample contains a few hundred thousand clones, over 75% of which appear only once. The treatment here: over 15 received Ad26.COV2.S at low or high dose, single or two shots; about 5 received placebo; per-sample allocation not given. Day 63 after the first injection of vaccine or placebo was the sampling time. Expressing Wuhan-strain SARS-CoV-2 spike, an Ad26 vector served as the vaccine. In the case of this clone: Its target is unknown.

This CDR3 contains 14 residues. The germline V and J ends were trimmed by 5 bases and 2 bases, with 13 bases remaining between them. Germline assignment: CDR1 MNHEY and CDR2 SMNVEV (reference sequence). This TCR derives from a person aged 18-65 years who received the Ad26.COV2.S COVID-19 vaccine or a placebo. The rearrangement links TRBV27 to TRBJ2-7; tentatively, D is TRBD2 (6 bases). The sample here was peripheral blood, taken in a trial of Ad26.COV2.S vaccine versus placebo. This chain's CDR3 is CASSLQRVAYEQYF. Written as DNA, the CDR3 is TGTGCCAGCAGTCTACAGCGGGTGGCCTACGAGCAGTACTTC.